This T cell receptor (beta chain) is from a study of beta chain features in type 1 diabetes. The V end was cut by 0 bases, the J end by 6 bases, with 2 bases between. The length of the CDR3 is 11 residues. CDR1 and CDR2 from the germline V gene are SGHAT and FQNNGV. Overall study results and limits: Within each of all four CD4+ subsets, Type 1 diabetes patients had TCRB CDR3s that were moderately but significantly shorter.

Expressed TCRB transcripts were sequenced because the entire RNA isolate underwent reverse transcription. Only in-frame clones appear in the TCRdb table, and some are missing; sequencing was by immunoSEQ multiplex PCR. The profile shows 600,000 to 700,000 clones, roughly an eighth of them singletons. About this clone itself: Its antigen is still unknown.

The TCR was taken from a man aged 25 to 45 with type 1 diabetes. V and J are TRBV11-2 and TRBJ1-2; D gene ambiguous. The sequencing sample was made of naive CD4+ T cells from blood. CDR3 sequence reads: CASSLDNGYTF. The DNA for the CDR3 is TGTGCCAGCAGCTTAGATAATGGCTACACCTTC.